The 17 T cell receptor beta chains given below trace back to one sample, sequenced in a study of shared T cell receptors in the human thymus. This table comes from immunoSEQ multiplex PCR, and its TCRdb copy is limited to in-frame clones, with some not included. The repertoire holds about 730,000 clones, with 80% to 90% as singletons. The same data also contributed to another study, on human thymus T cells.

The source material was thymocytes. These receptors all come from a girl under three years old with a congenital heart defect.

The J gene is TRBJ1-2, the V gene TRBV5-4, with D possibly matching TRBD1 (6 bases). Germline CDR1 reads SGHNT; CDR2 reads YYREEE (reference sequence). Trimming shortened V by 0 bases and J by 7 bases, and 25 bases separated the two germline ends. The CDR3 extends over 18 amino acids. The CDR3 sequence: CASSLVHRDKKPKCGYTF. CDR3 sequence (DNA): TGTGCCAGCAGCTTGGTTCACAGGGACAAGAAACCCAAGTGTGGCTACACCTTC.

The chain carries TRBV6-5 and TRBJ2-1; D possibly corresponds to TRBD2 (5 bases). Trimming cost V 0 bases and J 4 bases, with 7 bases left between them. CDR1 and CDR2 from the germline V gene are MNHEY and SVGAGI. This CDR3 contains 14 residues. CDR3 amino acids: CASSYSEVYNEQFF. The CDR3 DNA reads TGTGCCAGCAGTTACTCGGAGGTGTACAATGAGCAGTTCTTC.

This clone showed up just once. The rearrangement uses TRBV13 and TRBJ1-6; maybe TRBD1 (6 bases). CDR3 length equals 15 residues. Germline-derived CDR1 and CDR2 are PRHDT and FYEKMQ (reference sequence). Trimming left V 5 bases short and J 6 bases short, with 14 bases between. CDR3: CASSPQGPCNSPLHF. CDR3 nucleotide sequence: TGTGCCAGCAGCCCGCAGGGGCCCTGTAATTCACCCCTCCACTTT.

In this sample, this clone turned up once. The chain recombines TRBV27 with TRBJ2-3; maybe TRBD2 (5 bases). The CDR3 covers 17 residues. Trimming pared 2 bases from V and 2 bases from J, leaving 17 bases between. Germline loops: CDR1 MNHEY, CDR2 SMNVEV (reference sequence). The CDR3 here is CASSLTARGRFTDTQYF. The CDR3 nucleotides are TGTGCCAGCAGTTTAACGGCCCGCGGGCGATTCACAGATACGCAGTATTTT.

The J gene is TRBJ2-7, the V gene TRBV27, with 9 bases identical to TRBD1. CDR1 and CDR2 from the germline V gene are MNHEY and SMNVEV (reference sequence). The CDR3 has 15 amino acids. Unmatched junction bases numbered 5, after V lost 4 bases and J lost 1 base. The CDR3 DNA sequence: TGTGCCAGCAGTTCAACCGGGACAGGGTCCTACGAGCAGTACTTC. This gives the protein CASSSTGTGSYEQYF.

The chain couples TRBV2 to TRBJ1-1, with a weak D call TRBD1 (5 bases). This CDR3 contains 14 residues. V shed 6 bases and J shed 6 bases, with 17 bases lying between them. Germline CDR1 reads SNHLY; CDR2 reads FYNNEI. CDR3 coding DNA: TGTGCCAGCAGGACACCGGGGCCGGGGGCTGAAGCTTTCTTT. The encoded protein is CASRTPGPGAEAFF.

The chain is built from TRBV7-8 and TRBJ1-1; 10 bases agree with TRBD1. This CDR3 has 16 residues. CDR1 is SGHVS and CDR2 is FQNEAQ in the germline V gene. With 5 bases clipped from V and 4 bases from J, the junction kept 10 bases outside the gene matches. The CDR3 nucleotides are TGTGCCAGCAGCCCCCGTCCCGGGACAGGGGTCACTGAAGCTTTCTTT. This encodes CASSPRPGTGVTEAFF.

The V and J genes are TRBV11-2 and TRBJ1-1; D call uncertain. Germline CDR1 and CDR2: SGHAT and FQNNGV. This CDR3 region has 12 residues. Deletions cut 4 bases from V and 3 bases from J, with 6 bases between. The CDR3 region is CASSSPYTEAFF. CDR3 DNA: TGTGCCAGCAGCTCCCCTTACACTGAAGCTTTCTTT.

The J gene is TRBJ2-3, the V gene TRBV16; TRBD1 matches at 9 bases. Trimming took 5 bases from V and 4 from J; bases not matched to a gene: 4. Looked up from germline, CDR1 is KGHSY and CDR2 is FQNENV. The CDR3 is 14 amino acids. The CDR3 sequence is CASSNRGPPDTQYF. In DNA form, the CDR3 reads TGTGCCAGCAGCAACAGGGGGCCCCCAGATACGCAGTATTTT. Supplemented by reference TRBV16 and TRBJ2-3, the full variable domain reads GEEVAQTPKHLVRGEGQKAKLYCAPIKGHSYVFWYQQVLKNEFKFLISFQNENVFDETGMPKERFSAKCLPNSPCSLEIQATKLEDSAVYFCASSNRGPPDTQYFGPGTRLTVL.

The chain uses TRBV7-2 and TRBJ2-3; D is perhaps TRBD1 (5 bases). The CDR3 extends over 17 amino acids. Looked up from germline, CDR1 is SGHTA and CDR2 is FQGNSA. V lost 6 bases, J lost 0 bases, and 19 bases lay in between. In DNA, the CDR3 is TGTGCCAGCAGGCAGGAAAAAGGGGAAAATAGCACAGATACGCAGTATTTT. It encodes CASRQEKGENSTDTQYF.

V and J are TRBV27 and TRBJ1-2, with 7 bases that match TRBD1. The CDR3 contains 13 residues. V shed 6 bases and J 4 bases; nucleotides not matched to a gene: 5. CDR1 and CDR2 from the germline V gene are MNHEY and SMNVEV (reference sequence). The CDR3 DNA reads as TGTGCCAGCAGAGCGACAGGGTGCTATGGCTACACCTTC. It yields the protein CASRATGCYGYTF.

The chain links TRBV2 to TRBJ2-7, with 11 bases aligning to TRBD2. J lost 0 bases, V lost 7 bases, and 2 bases had no gene match. The CDR3 contains 14 residues. Germline V gene data show CDR1 as SNHLY and CDR2 as FYNNEI. The CDR3 DNA sequence: TGTGCCAGCACCGGGACTAGCGGCTCCTACGAGCAGTACTTC. Translating it yields CASTGTSGSYEQYF.

The chain uses TRBV6-6 and TRBJ2-5; D remains ambiguous. V lost 2 bases and J 5 bases, leaving 9 bases between the germline ends. Germline V gene lookup returns CDR1 MNHNY and CDR2 SVGAGI (reference sequence). CDR3 length equals 13 residues. CDR3 in DNA: TGTGCCAGCAGTTACCCCAAAGCCGAGACCCAGTACTTC. This sequence encodes CASSYPKAETQYF.

The chain uses TRBV27 and TRBJ2-6; D is perhaps TRBD2 (6 bases). Trimming removed 6 bases from V and 4 bases from J, with 7 bases in between. The length of the CDR3 is 13 residues. Germline assignment: CDR1 MNHEY and CDR2 SMNVEV (reference sequence). As DNA, the CDR3 is TGTGCCAGCAGCAGCGGGGGGGCCAACGTCCTGACTTTC. Protein: CASSSGGANVLTF.

CDR3 sequence (DNA): TGTGCCAGTAGTCGCGGACAGGGAGAGGAAAAACTGTTTTTT. Encoded protein: CASSRGQGEEKLFF. The rearrangement uses TRBV19 and TRBJ1-4; 8 bases are a match to TRBD1. J gave up 8 bases and V 5 bases, and 7 bases lay outside the gene matches. Per the germline V gene, CDR1 is LNHDA and CDR2 is SQIVND (reference sequence). The CDR3 covers 14 residues.

The chain employs TRBV6-1 and TRBJ2-4, with TRBD2 matching 7 bases. V was pared by 1 base and J by 1 base, with 4 bases of the junction left unmatched. The CDR3 is made up of 16 amino acids. Germline V gene sequence: CDR1 MNHNS, CDR2 SASEGT. DNA for the CDR3: TGTGCCAGCAGTGAAGGGGGGGGAGCCGCCAAAAACATTCAGTACTTC. It specifies CASSEGGGAAKNIQYF.

The rearrangement uses TRBV6-6 and TRBJ2-1; TRBD1 is a possible D gene (6 bases). The CDR3 covers 15 residues. V shed 6 bases and J shed 1 base, with 13 bases lying between them. Germline V CDR1 and CDR2: MNHNY, SVGAGI (reference sequence). The CDR3 nucleotides are TGTGCCAGCAGGAAAAACAGGGTATCCTACAATGAGCAGTTCTTC. Translated, it gives CASRKNRVSYNEQFF.